The source of this TCR beta chain is a study of T cell changes during pregnancy in multiple sclerosis. The method was immunoSEQ multiplex PCR; TCRdb's version includes in-frame clones alone and lacks a portion of them. In the table there are around 50,000 clones, approximately 92% of which are singletons. J lost 7 bases, V lost 1 base, and 4 bases had no gene match. The germline V gene encodes CDR1 SEHNR and CDR2 FQNEAQ (reference sequence). The CDR3 covers 14 residues. This clone was seen a handful of times. The chain uses TRBV7-9 and TRBJ1-5, with 7 bases fitting TRBD1. The source material was CD4+ T cells from peripheral blood mononuclear cells, sampled after pregnancy. The TCR sequence derives from a female donor with multiple sclerosis, enrolled in a pregnancy study. This chain's CDR3 is CASSLGGGGQPQHF. In nucleotides, the CDR3 is TGTGCCAGCAGCTTAGGAGGGGGCGGCCAGCCCCAGCATTTT. Full variable domain (missing parts from reference TRBV7-9 and TRBJ1-5): DTGVSQNPRHKITKRGQNVTFRCDPISEHNRLYWYRQTLGQGPEFLTYFQNEAQLEKSRLLSDRFSAERPKGSFSTLEIQRTEQGDSAMYLCASSLGGGGQPQHFGDGTRLSIL.